The 9 T cell receptor beta chains presented below share a single source sample, sequenced in a study of T cell responses to AZD1222 COVID-19 vaccine. Clones were sequenced by immunoSEQ multiplex PCR, and TCRdb holds only the in-frame ones, with some missing. This table holds over 150,000 clones, 87% found once. The specimen comprised peripheral blood, sampled on day 0 of AZD1222 vaccination. These TCRs come from an adult in good health.

V gene TRBV18 combines with J gene TRBJ1-1, with D hard to call. V dropped 2 bases and J dropped 0 bases, with 10 bases sitting between them. Germline CDR1 KGHSH, CDR2 LQKENI. The CDR3 has 15 amino acids. The CDR3 reads CASSPEAGLNTEAFF. CDR3 DNA sequence: TGTGCCAGCTCACCAGAGGCAGGTCTGAACACTGAAGCTTTCTTT.

This rearrangement joins TRBV9 to TRBJ1-2, with TRBD1 as a possible D gene (5 bases). The V end lost 3 bases, the J end lost 7 bases, and 22 bases lay between the germline ends. The CDR3 sequence is 16 residues long. In germline, CDR1 is SGDLS, CDR2 YYNGEE. The CDR3 loop reads CASSDPGPTRSGGYTF. DNA for the CDR3: TGTGCCAGCAGCGACCCGGGACCTACTAGGTCGGGTGGCTACACCTTC.

This clone showed up just once. CDR3: CASSLGQGLNEQYF. The CDR3 DNA reads as TGCGCCAGCAGCTTGGGTCAGGGGTTAAACGAGCAGTACTTC. This chain uses TRBV5-1 with TRBJ2-7, with a tentative D call TRBD1 (6 bases). Germline CDR1 is SGHRS and CDR2 is YFSETQ. V shed 0 bases and J shed 5 bases, with 12 bases lying between them. The CDR3 consists of 14 residues.

The chain is built from TRBV28 and TRBJ1-5; 7 bases match TRBD1. The germline V gene encodes CDR1 MDHEN and CDR2 SYDVKM. V was pared by 4 bases and J by 4 bases, with 7 bases of the junction left unmatched. The CDR3 is 15 residues long. The DNA of the CDR3 is TGTGCCAGCAGTTCCACAGGGGTAAGTAATCAGCCCCAGCATTTT. Translating it yields CASSSTGVSNQPQHF.

The chain links TRBV6-2 or TRBV6-3 to TRBJ1-5; D ambiguous. CDR1 is MNHEY and CDR2 is SVGEGT in the germline V gene. Trimming removed 6 bases from V and 6 bases from J, with 15 bases in between. The CDR3 contains 14 residues. The CDR3 is CASSLNDRSQPQHF. The CDR3 coding sequence is TGTGCCAGCAGCTTGAATGACCGGAGTCAGCCCCAGCATTTT.

This rearrangement joins TRBV27 to TRBJ1-5; D gene uncertain. The CDR3 contains 15 residues. Germline V gives CDR1 MNHEY, CDR2 SMNVEV (reference sequence). Trimming took off 3 bases at V and 6 bases at J, with 15 bases between the two ends. CDR3 nucleotides: TGTGCCAGCAGTTTTTCCCCTCCCCCGGCTCAGCCCCAGCATTTT. This encodes CASSFSPPPAQPQHF.

The CDR3 spells CASSYDRQTIYF. The CDR3, as DNA: TGTGCCAGCAGTTACGATCGGCAGACCATATATTTT. The chain joins TRBV6-6 to TRBJ1-3; the D is unclear. Germline V gives CDR1 MNHNY, CDR2 SVGAGI (reference sequence). CDR3 size: 12 residues. V lost 2 bases and J lost 10, with 9 bases in between.

J is TRBJ1-5 and V is TRBV28; D might be TRBD1 (5 bases). This CDR3 comprises 17 residues. Between the trimmed V and J ends, which lost 4 bases and 5 bases, there was a span of 21 bases. Germline-derived CDR1 and CDR2 are MDHEN and SYDVKM. CDR3 DNA: TGTGCCAGCAGTTCACCCGGGGACCCCCGCGGTCATCAGCCCCAGCATTTT. Its protein product is CASSSPGDPRGHQPQHF.

The V and J genes are TRBV30 and TRBJ1-2, with D possibly matching TRBD1 (5 bases). Germline CDR1 is GTSNPN and CDR2 is SVGIG (reference sequence). The CDR3 loop spans 15 amino acids. The V end lost 4 bases, the J end lost 7 bases, and 22 bases lay between the germline ends. The CDR3 here is CAWNLVGGPSGGYTF. The DNA for the CDR3 is TGTGCCTGGAATCTTGTGGGGGGACCCTCTGGTGGCTACACCTTC. The whole variable domain, filled in from reference TRBV30 and TRBJ1-2, reads SQTIHQWPATLVQPVGSPLSLECTVEGTSNPNLYWYRQAAGRGLQLLFYSVGIGQISSEVPQNLSASRPQDRQFILSSKKLLLSDSGFYLCAWNLVGGPSGGYTFGSGTRLTVV.